This entry features one TCR beta chain sequence. Its antigen is undetermined. The data are from a study of CD8+ T cells in alopecia areata. About the study: Tofacitinib administration to treated patients was oral, at 5 to 10 mg twice daily. The study's findings and limits: Scalp samples also yield sequences of resident alphabeta T cells from normal skin.

RNA extraction and reverse transcription yielded cDNA as sequencing template. This table comes from immunoSEQ multiplex PCR, and its TCRdb copy is limited to in-frame clones, with some not included. The sample carries 120,000 to 150,000 clones, 80% to 90% recorded once. From alopecia areata patients, lesional scalp punch biopsies and peripheral blood were collected. The specimen comprised CD8+ T cells sorted from blood, sampled at week 0. This sequence originates from a human donor with alopecia areata.

CDR3 coding DNA: TGTGCCAGTAGTACGAACAGGGGCACTGAAGCTTTCTTT. This encodes CASSTNRGTEAFF. This sequence joins TRBV19 and TRBJ1-1; 7 bases map to TRBD1. The V and J ends lost 4 bases and 4 bases, in that order; junction bases with no gene match: 3. Looked up from germline, CDR1 is LNHDA and CDR2 is SQIVND (reference sequence). There are 13 residues in the CDR3.